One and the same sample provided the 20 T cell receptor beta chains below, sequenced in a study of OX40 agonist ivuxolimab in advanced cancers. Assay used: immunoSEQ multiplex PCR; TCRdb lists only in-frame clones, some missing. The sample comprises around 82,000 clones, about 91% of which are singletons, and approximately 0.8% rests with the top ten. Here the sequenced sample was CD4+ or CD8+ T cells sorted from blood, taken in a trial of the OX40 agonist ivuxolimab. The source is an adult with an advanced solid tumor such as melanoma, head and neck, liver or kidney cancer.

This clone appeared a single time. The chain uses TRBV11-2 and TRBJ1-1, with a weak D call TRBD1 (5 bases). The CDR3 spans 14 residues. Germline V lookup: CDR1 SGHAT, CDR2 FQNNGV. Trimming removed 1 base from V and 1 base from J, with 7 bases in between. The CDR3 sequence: CASSLVQGNTEAFF. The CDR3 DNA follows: TGTGCCAGCAGCTTAGTTCAGGGGAACACTGAAGCTTTCTTT.

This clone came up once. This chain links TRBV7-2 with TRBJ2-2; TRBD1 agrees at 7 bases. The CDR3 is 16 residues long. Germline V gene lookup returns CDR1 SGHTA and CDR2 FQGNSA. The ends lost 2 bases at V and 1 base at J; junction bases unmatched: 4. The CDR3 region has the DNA TGTGCCAGCAGCTTACAGGGGGTGATGAACACCGGGGAGCTGTTTTTT. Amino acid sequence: CASSLQGVMNTGELFF. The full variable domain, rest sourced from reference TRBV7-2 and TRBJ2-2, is GAGVSQSPSNKVTEKGKDVELRCDPISGHTALYWYRQSLGQGLEFLIYFQGNSAPDKSGLPSDRFSAERTGGSVSTLTIQRTQQEDSAVYLCASSLQGVMNTGELFFGEGSRLTVL.

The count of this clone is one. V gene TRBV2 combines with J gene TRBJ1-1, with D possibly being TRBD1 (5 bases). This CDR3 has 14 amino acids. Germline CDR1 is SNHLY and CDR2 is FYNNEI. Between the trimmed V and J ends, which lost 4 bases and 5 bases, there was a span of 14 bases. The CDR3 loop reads CASSAEGLRTEAFF. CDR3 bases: TGTGCCAGCAGTGCTGAGGGGCTGAGAACTGAAGCTTTCTTT. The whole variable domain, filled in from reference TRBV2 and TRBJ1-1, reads EPEVTQTPSHQVTQMGQEVILRCVPISNHLYFYWYRQILGQKVEFLVSFYNNEISEKSEIFDDQFSVERPDGSNFTLKIRSTKLEDSAMYFCASSAEGLRTEAFFGQGTRLTVV.

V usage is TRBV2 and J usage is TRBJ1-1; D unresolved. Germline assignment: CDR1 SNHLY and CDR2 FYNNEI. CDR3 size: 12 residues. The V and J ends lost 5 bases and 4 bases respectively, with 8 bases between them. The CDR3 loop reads CASSFSFTEAFF. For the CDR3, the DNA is TGTGCCAGCAGTTTCTCCTTCACTGAAGCTTTCTTT.

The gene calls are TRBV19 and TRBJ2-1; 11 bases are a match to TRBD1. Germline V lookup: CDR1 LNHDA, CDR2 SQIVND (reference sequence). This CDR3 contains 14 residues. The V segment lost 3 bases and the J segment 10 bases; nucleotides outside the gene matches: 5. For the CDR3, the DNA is TGTGCCAGTAGTATCGGGACAGGGGGACGGGAGCAGTTCTTC. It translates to CASSIGTGGREQFF.

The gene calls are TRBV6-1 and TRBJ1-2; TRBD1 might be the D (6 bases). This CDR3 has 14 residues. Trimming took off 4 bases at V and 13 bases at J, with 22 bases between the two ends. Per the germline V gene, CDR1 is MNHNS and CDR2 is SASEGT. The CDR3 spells CASSAPGQVYGGTF. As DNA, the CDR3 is TGTGCCAGCAGTGCTCCGGGACAAGTCTATGGGGGCACCTTC.

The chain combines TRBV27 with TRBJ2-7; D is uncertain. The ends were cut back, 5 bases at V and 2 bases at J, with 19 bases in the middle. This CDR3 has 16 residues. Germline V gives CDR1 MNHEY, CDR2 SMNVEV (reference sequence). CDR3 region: CASSPYPVTQTYEQYF. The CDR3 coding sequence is TGTGCCAGCAGTCCGTATCCCGTGACTCAAACCTACGAGCAGTACTTC.

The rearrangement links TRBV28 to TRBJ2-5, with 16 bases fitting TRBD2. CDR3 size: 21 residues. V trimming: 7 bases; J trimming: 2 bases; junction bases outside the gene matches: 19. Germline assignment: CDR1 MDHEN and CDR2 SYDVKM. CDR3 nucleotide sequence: TGTGCCAGCAAGGGCCGACCGGGACTAGCGGGAGGGCTAACTTGGCAAGAGACCCAGTACTTC. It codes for CASKGRPGLAGGLTWQETQYF.

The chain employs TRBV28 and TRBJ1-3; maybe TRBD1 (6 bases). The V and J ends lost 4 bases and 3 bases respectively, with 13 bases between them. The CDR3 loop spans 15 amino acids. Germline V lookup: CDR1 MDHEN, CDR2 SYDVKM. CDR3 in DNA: TGTGCCAGCAGTTCACCCCAAGGGGGTGGAAACACCATATATTTT. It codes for CASSSPQGGGNTIYF. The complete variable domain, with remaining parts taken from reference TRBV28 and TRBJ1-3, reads DVKVTQSSRYLVKRTGEKVFLECVQDMDHENMFWYRQDPGLGLRLIYFSYDVKMKEKGDIPEGYSVSREKKERFSLILESASTNQTSMYLCASSSPQGGGNTIYFGEGSWLTVV.

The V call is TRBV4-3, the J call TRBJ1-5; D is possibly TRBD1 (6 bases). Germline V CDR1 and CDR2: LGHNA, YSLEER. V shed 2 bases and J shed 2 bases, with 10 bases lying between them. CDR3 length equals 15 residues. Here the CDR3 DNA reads TGCGCCAGCAGCCAACCACAGGGTTGCAATCAGCCCCAGCATTTT. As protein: CASSQPQGCNQPQHF.

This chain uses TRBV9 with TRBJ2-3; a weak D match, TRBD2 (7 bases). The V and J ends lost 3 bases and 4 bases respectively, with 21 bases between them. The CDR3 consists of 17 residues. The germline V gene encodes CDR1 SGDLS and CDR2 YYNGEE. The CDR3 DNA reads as TGTGCCAGCAGCGCTCGATTGGCGGGAGCAGGGGCAGATACGCAGTATTTT. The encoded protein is CASSARLAGAGADTQYF. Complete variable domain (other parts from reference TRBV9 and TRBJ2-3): DSGVTQTPKHLITATGQRVTLRCSPRSGDLSVYWYQQSLDQGLQFLIQYYNGEERAKGNILERFSAQQFPDLHSELNLSSLELGDSALYFCASSARLAGAGADTQYFGPGTRLTVL.

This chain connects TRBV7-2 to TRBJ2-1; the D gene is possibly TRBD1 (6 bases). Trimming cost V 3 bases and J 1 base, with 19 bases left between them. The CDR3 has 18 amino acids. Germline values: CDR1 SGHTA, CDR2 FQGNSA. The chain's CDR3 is CASSFSQGRRSSYNEQFF. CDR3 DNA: TGTGCCAGCAGCTTTTCACAGGGTAGAAGGTCTTCCTACAATGAGCAGTTCTTC.

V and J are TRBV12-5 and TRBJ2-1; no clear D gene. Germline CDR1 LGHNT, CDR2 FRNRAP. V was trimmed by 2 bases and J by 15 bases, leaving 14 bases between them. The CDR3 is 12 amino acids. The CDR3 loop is CASGLLGNSPFF. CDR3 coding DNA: TGTGCTAGTGGTTTGCTGGGTAATAGTCCGTTCTTC.

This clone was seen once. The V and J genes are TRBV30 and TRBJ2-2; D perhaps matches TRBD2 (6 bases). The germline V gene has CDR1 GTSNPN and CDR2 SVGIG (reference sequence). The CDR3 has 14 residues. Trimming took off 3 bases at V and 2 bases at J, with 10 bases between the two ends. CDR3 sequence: CAWRMGLNTGELFF. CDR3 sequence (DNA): TGTGCCTGGAGGATGGGACTTAACACCGGGGAGCTGTTTTTT.

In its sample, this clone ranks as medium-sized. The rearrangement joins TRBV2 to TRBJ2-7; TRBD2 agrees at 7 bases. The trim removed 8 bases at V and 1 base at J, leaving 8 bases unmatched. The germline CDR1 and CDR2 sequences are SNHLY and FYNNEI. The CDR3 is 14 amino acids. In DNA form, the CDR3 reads TGTGCCAGCGGTAGGAGGGAGGGTTCCTACGAGCAGTACTTC. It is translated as CASGRREGSYEQYF.

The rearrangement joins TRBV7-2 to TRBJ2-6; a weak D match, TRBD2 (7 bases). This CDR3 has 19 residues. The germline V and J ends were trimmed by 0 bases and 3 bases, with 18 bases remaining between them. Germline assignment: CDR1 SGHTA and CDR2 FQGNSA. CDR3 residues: CASSLASGAGDGGANVLTF. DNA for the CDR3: TGTGCCAGCAGCTTAGCGTCGGGGGCGGGAGATGGTGGGGCCAACGTCCTGACTTTC.

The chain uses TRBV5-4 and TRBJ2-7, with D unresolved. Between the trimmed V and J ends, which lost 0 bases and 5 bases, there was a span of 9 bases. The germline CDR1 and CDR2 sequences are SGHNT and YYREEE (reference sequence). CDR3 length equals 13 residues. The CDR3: CASSLVGLDEQYF. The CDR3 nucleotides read TGTGCCAGCAGCTTGGTGGGGTTGGACGAGCAGTACTTC.

The CDR3 region is CSVQQGMNEQYF. The CDR3 bases are TGCAGCGTTCAACAGGGAATGAACGAGCAGTACTTC. This chain links TRBV29-1 with TRBJ2-7; maybe TRBD1 (6 bases). This CDR3 is built from 12 residues. V shed 5 bases and J shed 5 bases, with 13 bases lying between them. Germline V gives CDR1 SQVTM, CDR2 ANQGSEA.

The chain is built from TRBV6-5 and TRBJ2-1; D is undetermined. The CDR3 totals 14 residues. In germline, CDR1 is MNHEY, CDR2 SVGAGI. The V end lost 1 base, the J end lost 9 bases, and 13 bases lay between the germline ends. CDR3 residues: CASSYFSPEGEQFF. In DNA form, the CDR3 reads TGTGCCAGCAGTTACTTTTCGCCCGAAGGTGAGCAGTTCTTC.

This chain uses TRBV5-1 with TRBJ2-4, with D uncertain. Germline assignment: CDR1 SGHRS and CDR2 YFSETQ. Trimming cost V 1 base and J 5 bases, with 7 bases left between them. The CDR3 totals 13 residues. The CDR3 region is CASSLTAENIQYF. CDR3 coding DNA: TGCGCCAGCAGCTTGACAGCTGAAAACATTCAGTACTTC. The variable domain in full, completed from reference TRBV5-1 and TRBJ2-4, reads KAGVTQTPRYLIKTRGQQVTLSCSPISGHRSVSWYQQTPGQGLQFLFEYFSETQRNKGNFPGRFSGRQFSNSRSEMNVSTLELGDSALYLCASSLTAENIQYFGAGTRLSVL.